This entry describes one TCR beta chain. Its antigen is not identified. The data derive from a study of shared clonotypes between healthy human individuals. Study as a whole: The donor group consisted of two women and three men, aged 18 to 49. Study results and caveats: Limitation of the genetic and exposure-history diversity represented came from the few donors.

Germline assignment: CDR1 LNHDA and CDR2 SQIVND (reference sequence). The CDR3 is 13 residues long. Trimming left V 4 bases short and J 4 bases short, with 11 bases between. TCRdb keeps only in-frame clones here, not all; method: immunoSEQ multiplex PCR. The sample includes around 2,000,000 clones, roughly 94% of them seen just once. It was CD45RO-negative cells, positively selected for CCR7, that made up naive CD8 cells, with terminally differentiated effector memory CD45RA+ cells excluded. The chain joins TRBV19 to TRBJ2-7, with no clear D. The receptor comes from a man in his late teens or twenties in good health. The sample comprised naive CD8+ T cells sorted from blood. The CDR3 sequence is CASSSGPGYEQYF. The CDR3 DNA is TGTGCCAGTAGTAGCGGCCCCGGATACGAGCAGTACTTC.